Below, 23 T cell receptor beta chains from the same sample are listed, as sequenced in a study of control samples from healthy donors and cancer patients. Profiling relied on immunoSEQ multiplex PCR, and the TCRdb table lists in-frame clones only, not all of them. The sample includes about 80,000 clones, approximately 89% of them seen just once. The specimen sequenced was blood. Source of these receptors: a man in his forties or fifties in good health.

The rearrangement links TRBV2 to TRBJ1-6; D call uncertain. The CDR3 loop spans 14 amino acids. V lost 6 bases and J lost 5, with 11 bases in between. Germline CDR1 reads SNHLY; CDR2 reads FYNNEI. CDR3 in DNA: TGTGCCAGCAGACCCGGACTAAATAATTCACCCCTCCACTTT. This encodes CASRPGLNNSPLHF.

The chain combines TRBV5-1 with TRBJ2-3; D not resolved. The germline V gene has CDR1 SGHRS and CDR2 YFSETQ. Between the trimmed V and J ends, which lost 0 bases and 6 bases, there was a span of 5 bases. CDR3 length equals 12 residues. CDR3 nucleotide sequence: TGCGCCAGCAGCTTGGTATCTGATACGCAGTATTTT. Its protein is CASSLVSDTQYF.

The J gene is TRBJ1-6, the V gene TRBV3-1 (or the pseudogene TRBV3-2); 7 bases line up with TRBD1. J was trimmed by 7 bases and V by 1 base; bases with no gene match: 13. The germline V gene has CDR1 LGHDT and CDR2 YNNKEL (reference sequence). This CDR3 spans 18 amino acids. CDR3 loop: CASSQAGPLTGNNSPLHF. The CDR3 nucleotides read TGTGCCAGCAGCCAAGCAGGACCACTGACAGGGAACAATTCACCCCTCCACTTT.

This chain links TRBV5-6 with TRBJ1-4; D not certain. The CDR3 has 17 amino acids. V was shortened by 3 bases and J by 6 bases, with 21 bases between the two germline ends. Germline V CDR1 and CDR2: SGHDT, YYEEEE. The CDR3 loop is CASSSNVRTGKYEKLFF. The CDR3 nucleotides are TGTGCCAGCAGCTCGAATGTTCGGACGGGGAAATATGAAAAACTGTTTTTT.

The gene calls are TRBV19 and TRBJ2-5; TRBD1 matches at 9 bases. Losses at the gene ends were 5 bases for V and 4 bases for J; bases not matched to a gene: 8. The CDR3 sequence is 15 residues long. Germline CDR1 LNHDA, CDR2 SQIVND (reference sequence). CDR3 protein: CASSDRDRVSETQYF. CDR3 DNA: TGTGCCAGTAGTGACCGGGACAGGGTTTCAGAGACCCAGTACTTC.

This rearrangement joins TRBV18 to TRBJ1-3; D gene unclear. The CDR3 extends over 13 amino acids. Per the germline V gene, CDR1 is KGHSH and CDR2 is LQKENI. With 0 bases removed from V and 4 bases from J, the gap between germline ends came to 4 bases. CDR3 DNA: TGTGCCAGCTCACCACCGGGAGGAAACACCATATATTTT. Translation: CASSPPGGNTIYF.

The gene calls are TRBV29-1 and TRBJ2-7; D possibly corresponds to TRBD2 (6 bases). Germline V gene sequence: CDR1 SQVTM, CDR2 ANQGSEA. CDR3 length: 13 residues. Trimming removed 7 bases from V and 0 bases from J, with 13 bases in between. CDR3 DNA sequence: TGCAGCGCCCGAGGCGGGGTCTCCTACGAGCAGTACTTC. Translating it yields CSARGGVSYEQYF.

The chain is built from TRBV7-8 and TRBJ2-1; no definite D call. Trimming removed 2 bases at V and 7 bases at J, with 15 bases between. CDR1 and CDR2 (germline): SGHVS, FQNEAQ. The CDR3 covers 15 residues. The CDR3: CASSLMASSPNEQFF. CDR3 DNA sequence: TGTGCCAGCAGCTTAATGGCTAGTTCCCCTAATGAGCAGTTCTTC.

The chain joins TRBV6-5 to TRBJ1-1; maybe TRBD1 (6 bases). With 5 bases removed from V and 3 bases from J, the gap between germline ends came to 16 bases. Germline CDR1 is MNHEY and CDR2 is SVGAGI. The CDR3 is 15 amino acids. CDR3 DNA: TGTGCCAGCAGTCCACCGGGGGCCATAGACACTGAAGCTTTCTTT. This codes for CASSPPGAIDTEAFF.

The chain combines TRBV28 with TRBJ1-3; D is uncertain. CDR1 and CDR2 from the germline V gene are MDHEN and SYDVKM. The CDR3 covers 16 residues. V was trimmed by 5 bases and J by 0 bases, leaving 14 bases between them. The CDR3 bases are TGTGCCAGCAGTCTCCCTTTGACAAGCTCTGGAAACACCATATATTTT. Its protein product is CASSLPLTSSGNTIYF.

The J gene is TRBJ2-7, the V gene TRBV5-4; D is uncertain. CDR3 length: 14 amino acids. The germline gives CDR1 SGHNT, CDR2 YYREEE (reference sequence). V lost 0 bases and J 2 bases, leaving 9 bases between the germline ends. As DNA, the CDR3 is TGTGCCAGCAGCTTGGCGATAGGCGCCTACGAGCAGTACTTC. This codes for CASSLAIGAYEQYF.

V is TRBV4-2 and J is TRBJ1-1; D is uncertain. Between the trimmed V and J ends, which lost 4 bases and 6 bases, there was a span of 12 bases. The CDR3 has 13 residues. Per the germline V gene, CDR1 is LGHNA and CDR2 is YNFKEQ. The chain's CDR3 is CASSRAEGSEAFF. DNA of the CDR3: TGTGCCAGCAGCCGAGCCGAGGGATCTGAAGCTTTCTTT.

The gene calls are TRBV15 and TRBJ2-5; D gene ambiguous. The CDR3 sequence is 13 residues long. Deletions cut 0 bases from V and 5 bases from J, with 7 bases between. CDR1 and CDR2 from the germline V gene are LNHNV and YYDKDF (reference sequence). DNA of the CDR3: TGTGCCACCAGCAGAGATGAAAGGGAGACCCAGTACTTC. Residues: CATSRDERETQYF.

The J gene is TRBJ2-7, the V gene TRBV6-1; D remains unclear. The CDR3 extends over 14 amino acids. Trimming removed 1 base at V and 0 bases at J, with 7 bases between. Per germline, CDR1 MNHNS and CDR2 SASEGT. Here the CDR3 reads CASSEGYGSYEQYF. The CDR3 DNA is TGTGCCAGCAGTGAAGGGTACGGCTCCTACGAGCAGTACTTC.

The J gene is TRBJ1-4, the V gene TRBV30; TRBD1 might be the D (5 bases). V was trimmed by 2 bases and J by 8 bases, leaving 12 bases between them. The germline gives CDR1 GTSNPN, CDR2 SVGIG (reference sequence). The CDR3 consists of 13 residues. The CDR3 protein is CAWSFGGREKLFF. The DNA of the CDR3 is TGTGCCTGGAGTTTTGGGGGACGGGAAAAACTGTTTTTT.

The chain joins TRBV19 to TRBJ2-4, with D maybe TRBD2 (5 bases). Germline CDR1 reads LNHDA; CDR2 reads SQIVND (reference sequence). V was shortened by 8 bases and J by 0 bases, with 11 bases between the two germline ends. This CDR3 region has 14 residues. The CDR3 DNA reads as TGTGCCAGTCGGGGTGGTTTAGCCAAAAACATTCAGTACTTC. It codes for CASRGGLAKNIQYF.

This clone came up once. This chain connects TRBV29-1 to TRBJ2-3; D might be TRBD2 (6 bases). The V end was cut by 2 bases, the J end by 1 base, with 10 bases between. The germline V gene has CDR1 SQVTM and CDR2 ANQGSEA. This CDR3 has 14 amino acids. This CDR3 reads CSVERASGTDTQYF. CDR3 coding DNA: TGCAGCGTTGAACGGGCTAGCGGCACAGATACGCAGTATTTT.

CDR3 region: CASSIAGSGDGGYTF. The CDR3 DNA is TGTGCCAGTAGTATAGCGGGATCCGGCGACGGTGGCTACACCTTC. This rearrangement joins TRBV19 to TRBJ1-2; no firm D call. Germline V lookup: CDR1 LNHDA, CDR2 SQIVND (reference sequence). The CDR3 sequence is 15 residues long. Trimming left V 1 base short and J 7 bases short, with 16 bases between.

This clone was observed a few times. The chain joins TRBV3-1 (or the pseudogene TRBV3-2) to TRBJ1-5, with a possible D match to TRBD1 (6 bases). Trimming pared 3 bases from V and 1 base from J, leaving 10 bases between. The CDR3 sequence is 15 residues long. Per the germline V gene, CDR1 is LGHDT and CDR2 is YNNKEL (reference sequence). CDR3 in DNA: TGTGCCAGCAGCCATAGGGGGGGGAGCAATCAGCCCCAGCATTTT. It encodes CASSHRGGSNQPQHF.

This clone was detected only a few times. The chain recombines TRBV29-1 with TRBJ2-3; the match to TRBD2 covers 15 bases. This CDR3 contains 18 residues. With 6 bases clipped from V and 4 bases from J, the junction kept 14 bases outside the gene matches. Germline-derived CDR1 and CDR2 are SQVTM and ANQGSEA. CDR3 sequence: CSVAGTSGGMVPSDTQYF. DNA for the CDR3: TGCAGCGTCGCGGGGACTAGCGGGGGGATGGTACCATCAGATACGCAGTATTTT.

V gene TRBV24-1 combines with J gene TRBJ1-5, with D possibly matching TRBD1 (5 bases). The CDR3 spans 13 residues. Germline loops: CDR1 KGHDR, CDR2 SFDVKD. Trimming stripped 5 bases from V and 3 bases from J, with 7 bases between. CDR3: CATSAGHNQPQHF. The CDR3 bases are TGTGCCACCAGTGCAGGGCACAATCAGCCCCAGCATTTT.

The CDR3 DNA reads TGTGCCAGCACCAAACTCGGACAGCCTAGGACTGAAGCTTTCTTT. Translation gives CASTKLGQPRTEAFF. V is TRBV27 and J is TRBJ1-1; tentatively, D is TRBD1 (6 bases). This CDR3 spans 15 amino acids. Trimming removed 7 bases at V and 5 bases at J, with 20 bases between. Per germline, CDR1 MNHEY and CDR2 SMNVEV (reference sequence).

The chain uses TRBV6-5 and TRBJ2-7; TRBD2 matches 8 bases. Germline V gives CDR1 MNHEY, CDR2 SVGAGI. J gave up 0 bases and V 9 bases, and 7 bases lay outside the gene matches. CDR3 length equals 14 residues. This chain's CDR3 is CASLAGKRSYEQYF. Here the CDR3 DNA reads TGTGCCAGTTTAGCGGGGAAGCGCTCCTACGAGCAGTACTTC.